Shown below are 27 T cell receptor beta chains from a single sample sequenced in a study of OX40 agonist ivuxolimab in advanced cancers. The library was produced with the immunoSEQ multiplex PCR assay. TCRdb took this table from immuneACCESS and kept in-frame rearrangements with V and J called. Such tables lack part of the clones; where checked against another copy, unresolved V genes explain under half of the gap, and the rest is unexplained. Recorded for this sample are roughly 48,000 clones; around 84% of them occurred a single time. The top ten clonotypes cover roughly a tenth of the sample. This specimen was CD4+ or CD8+ T cells sorted from blood, taken in a trial of the OX40 agonist ivuxolimab. The receptors originated from an adult with an advanced solid tumor such as melanoma, head and neck, liver or kidney cancer.

A few counts support this clone. This rearrangement joins TRBV5-1 to TRBJ2-1, with 8 bases identical to TRBD2. Germline trimming cut 3 bases from V and 3 bases from J; bases unmatched to any gene: 11. Germline V lookup: CDR1 SGHRS, CDR2 YFSETQ. CDR3 size: 17 residues. In DNA form, the CDR3 reads TGCGCCAGCAGCTCGGCGCCGGGAGGGAGGGGCTACAATGAGCAGTTCTTC. Its translation: CASSSAPGGRGYNEQFF.

This chain joins TRBV2 and TRBJ2-7; a possible D gene is TRBD2 (7 bases). The V end was cut by 3 bases, the J end by 6 bases, with 21 bases between. The CDR3 runs to 16 residues. The germline V gene encodes CDR1 SNHLY and CDR2 FYNNEI. The CDR3 DNA reads TGTGCCAGCAGTGAGGAGGGGGGGATGTTATCTAGCGAGCAGTACTTC. Residues: CASSEEGGMLSSEQYF.

CDR3 nucleotide sequence: TGTGCCAGTAGTATAAACAGGGGCTCCTACGAGCAGTACTTC. Translated, it gives CASSINRGSYEQYF. The chain is built from TRBV19 and TRBJ2-7; 7 bases are shared with TRBD1. The CDR3 has 14 residues. Germline V gene lookup returns CDR1 LNHDA and CDR2 SQIVND (reference sequence). V lost 2 bases to trimming and J lost 0 bases; unmatched junction nucleotides: 1.

V is TRBV12-5 and J is TRBJ2-5; a weak D match, TRBD2 (6 bases). The CDR3 is made up of 15 amino acids. Trimming left V 1 base short and J 4 bases short, with 13 bases between. Germline V gene sequence: CDR1 LGHNT, CDR2 FRNRAP. CDR3 bases: TGTGCTAGTGGTTTGGAGGCTGGGAGGTCAGAGACCCAGTACTTC. It encodes CASGLEAGRSETQYF. The full variable domain, rest sourced from reference TRBV12-5 and TRBJ2-5, is DARVTQTPRHKVTEMGQEVTMRCQPILGHNTVFWYRQTMMQGLELLAYFRNRAPLDDSGMPKDRFSAEMPDATLATLKIQPSEPRDSAVYFCASGLEAGRSETQYFGPGTRLLVL.

The chain recombines TRBV9 with TRBJ2-5, with 9 bases aligning to TRBD2. Germline CDR1 is SGDLS and CDR2 is YYNGEE. J gave up 1 base and V 0 bases, and 1 base lay outside the gene matches. This CDR3 has 15 amino acids. The CDR3 DNA sequence: TGTGCCAGCAGCGTAGGCGGGAGGGCCCAAGAGACCCAGTACTTC. It yields the protein CASSVGGRAQETQYF.

The chain uses TRBV10-3 and TRBJ2-7, with TRBD1 as a possible D gene (6 bases). From germline, CDR1 is ENHRY and CDR2 SYGVKD. The V gene lost 4 bases and the J gene lost 4 bases, with 11 bases spanning the gap. CDR3 length: 13 amino acids. The CDR3 loop reads CAISGADSYEQYF. CDR3 DNA: TGTGCCATCAGTGGCGCGGACAGTTACGAGCAGTACTTC.

The V call is TRBV5-6, the J call TRBJ1-3; D not resolved. In germline, CDR1 is SGHDT, CDR2 YYEEEE. This CDR3 has 13 amino acids. The V end was cut by 7 bases, the J end by 0 bases, with 8 bases between. The CDR3 reads CASRAFSGNTIYF. The CDR3 bases are TGTGCCAGCCGAGCATTCTCTGGAAACACCATATATTTT.

This clone was recorded once. J is TRBJ2-1 and V is TRBV11-2, with 15 bases that match TRBD2. This CDR3 has 16 amino acids. The V and J ends lost 6 bases and 7 bases, in that order; junction bases with no gene match: 7. CDR1 SGHAT and CDR2 FQNNGV come from the germline V gene. CDR3 sequence (DNA): TGTGCCAGCAGGCTAACCGGGACTAGCGGGAGGAATGAGCAGTTCTTC. This encodes CASRLTGTSGRNEQFF. Together with reference TRBV11-2 and TRBJ2-1, the CDR3 gives the full variable domain: EAGVAQSPRYKIIEKRQSVAFWCNPISGHATLYWYQQILGQGPKLLIQFQNNGVVDDSQLPKDRFSAERLKGVDSTLKIQPAKLEDSAVYLCASRLTGTSGRNEQFFGPGTRLTVL.

The chain links TRBV6-6 to TRBJ2-5; D remains unclear. Trimming cost V 5 bases and J 1 base, with 14 bases left between them. This CDR3 contains 15 residues. CDR1 is MNHNY, CDR2 SVGAGI, per germline (reference sequence). CDR3 nucleotides: TGTGCCAGCAGTCGACGATCGGTTGTCCAAGAGACCCAGTACTTC. Translated: CASSRRSVVQETQYF.

This chain links TRBV9 with TRBJ1-2, with 7 bases lining up with TRBD1. V lost 3 bases to trimming and J lost 2 bases; unmatched junction nucleotides: 7. The CDR3 is 15 residues long. CDR1 and CDR2 (germline): SGDLS, YYNGEE. CDR3 nucleotide sequence: TGTGCCAGCAGCGGGGGTGACAGGGAGAACTATGGCTACACCTTC. Protein: CASSGGDRENYGYTF.

The chain recombines TRBV7-2 with TRBJ2-1; no clear D. The germline CDR1 and CDR2 sequences are SGHTA and FQGNSA. The CDR3 extends over 15 amino acids. With 0 bases removed from V and 0 bases from J, the gap between germline ends came to 6 bases. CDR3 in amino acids: CASSLATSSYNEQFF. CDR3 DNA: TGTGCCAGCAGCTTAGCAACGAGCTCCTACAATGAGCAGTTCTTC.

The V and J genes are TRBV12-5 and TRBJ2-1; unclear D gene. Looked up from germline, CDR1 is LGHNT and CDR2 is FRNRAP. There are 13 residues in the CDR3. Trimming left V 1 base short and J 3 bases short, with 4 bases between. CDR3 nucleotides: TGTGCTAGTGGTTTGGCTAACTACAATGAGCAGTTCTTC. Its protein product is CASGLANYNEQFF.

V and J are TRBV19 and TRBJ1-5, with TRBD1 matching 9 bases. The germline gives CDR1 LNHDA, CDR2 SQIVND (reference sequence). The junction had 7 bases not matched to a gene; V was cut back by 4 bases and J by 0 bases. This CDR3 is 17 amino acids long. The CDR3 protein is CASSKPRDRDSNQPQHF. Here the CDR3 DNA reads TGTGCCAGTAGTAAACCACGGGACAGGGATAGCAATCAGCCCCAGCATTTT.

This chain links TRBV6-5 with TRBJ1-2; D is unclear. Per germline, CDR1 MNHEY and CDR2 SVGAGI. This CDR3 region has 13 residues. Between the trimmed V and J ends, which lost 0 bases and 7 bases, there was a span of 9 bases. The CDR3 nucleotides are TGTGCCAGCAGTTACTCTAGGCTCGGTGGCTACACCTTC. This translates into CASSYSRLGGYTF.

This clone was recorded a few times. J is TRBJ1-1 and V is TRBV30; D not certain. Germline assignment: CDR1 GTSNPN and CDR2 SVGIG (reference sequence). Trimming stripped 3 bases from V and 2 bases from J, with 13 bases between. CDR3 length: 14 amino acids. Here the CDR3 reads CAWRKVASNTEAFF. Here the CDR3 DNA reads TGTGCCTGGAGGAAAGTGGCTTCAAACACTGAAGCTTTCTTT.

J is TRBJ2-7 and V is TRBV4-1; 8 bases line up with TRBD1. The CDR3 extends over 15 amino acids. Germline V gene data show CDR1 as MGHRA and CDR2 as YSYEKL. V lost 4 bases and J lost 2; bases outside the gene matches: 7. The CDR3 nucleotides are TGCGCCAGCAGCCCGTTTCCGACAGGGGCCTACGAGCAGTACTTC. Translation: CASSPFPTGAYEQYF.

The chain links TRBV7-8 to TRBJ2-5; D is unclear. From germline, CDR1 is SGHVS and CDR2 FQNEAQ. V was pared by 2 bases and J by 2 bases, with 9 bases between. The CDR3 has 14 residues. Here the CDR3 DNA reads TGTGCCAGCAGCTTACAAAGAGGACAAGAGACCCAGTACTTC. This translates into CASSLQRGQETQYF. Full variable domain (outside the CDR3, taken from reference TRBV7-8 and TRBJ2-5): GAGVSQSPRYKVAKRGQDVALRCDPISGHVSLFWYQQALGQGPEFLTYFQNEAQLDKSGLPSDRFFAERPEGSVSTLKIQRTQQEDSAVYLCASSLQRGQETQYFGPGTRLLVL.

The CDR3 nucleotides read TGTGCCAGCTCACTGGCCACTAGCGGGGACCCTAGCACAGATACGCAGTATTTT. Amino acids: CASSLATSGDPSTDTQYF. The rearrangement uses TRBV18 and TRBJ2-3; 10 bases are a match to TRBD2. This CDR3 has 18 amino acids. V dropped 4 bases and J dropped 0; count of bases not matched to a gene: 10. Germline V gene lookup returns CDR1 KGHSH and CDR2 LQKENI.

This clone was seen a handful of times. This sequence joins TRBV11-2 and TRBJ1-2; weak D call: TRBD1 (6 bases). This CDR3 is 14 amino acids long. The germline gives CDR1 SGHAT, CDR2 FQNNGV. V shed 5 bases and J shed 4 bases, with 14 bases lying between them. As DNA, the CDR3 is TGTGCCAGCAGCCCTCAGGGGATCGGCTATGGCTACACCTTC. Its protein product is CASSPQGIGYGYTF.

The rearrangement joins TRBV28 to TRBJ1-1; D remains ambiguous. The CDR3 spans 11 residues. The ends were cut back, 9 bases at V and 0 bases at J, with 5 bases in the middle. CDR1 is MDHEN and CDR2 is SYDVKM in the germline V gene. This chain's CDR3 is CASKLNTEAFF. The CDR3 nucleotides are TGTGCCAGTAAATTGAACACTGAAGCTTTCTTT.

The V gene is TRBV5-1, the J gene TRBJ2-1; 7 bases agree with TRBD1. The CDR3 is 17 residues long. Trimming at V came to 3 bases and at J to 7 bases, leaving 16 bases not matched to a gene. In germline, CDR1 is SGHRS, CDR2 YFSETQ. CDR3 loop: CASSYSNRDSIANEQFF. The CDR3 bases are TGCGCCAGCAGCTACTCCAACCGGGACAGCATTGCGAATGAGCAGTTCTTC.

The chain combines TRBV7-9 with TRBJ1-2; D is ambiguous. The germline V and J ends were trimmed by 5 bases and 3 bases, with 4 bases remaining between them. Germline CDR1 reads SEHNR; CDR2 reads FQNEAQ (reference sequence). The CDR3 loop spans 11 amino acids. The CDR3 coding sequence is TGTGCCAGCAGCCCTTACTATGGCTACACCTTC. Translating gives CASSPYYGYTF. The complete variable domain, with remaining parts taken from reference TRBV7-9 and TRBJ1-2, reads DTGVSQNPRHKITKRGQNVTFRCDPISEHNRLYWYRQTLGQGPEFLTYFQNEAQLEKSRLLSDRFSAERPKGSFSTLEIQRTEQGDSAMYLCASSPYYGYTFGSGTRLTVV.

The chain is built from TRBV19 and TRBJ2-5; D could derive from TRBD1 or TRBD2 (5 bases each). Germline V gives CDR1 LNHDA, CDR2 SQIVND (reference sequence). CDR3 length: 16 amino acids. V gave up 6 bases and J gave up 5 bases, with 22 bases separating them. The CDR3 is CASSPGSGLWGETQYF. CDR3 sequence (DNA): TGTGCCAGTAGCCCGGGGAGCGGTCTCTGGGGGGAGACCCAGTACTTC.

The chain combines TRBV5-1 with TRBJ2-1; D possibly corresponds to TRBD1 (6 bases). Trimming took 0 bases from V and 2 from J, leaving 15 bases between them. Germline CDR1 reads SGHRS; CDR2 reads YFSETQ. The CDR3 spans 17 residues. For the CDR3, the DNA is TGCGCCAGCAGCTTGGGAACAGGGTTGGGAGCCTACAATGAGCAGTTCTTC. Its protein product is CASSLGTGLGAYNEQFF.

V is TRBV5-4 and J is TRBJ2-2; no reliable D call. V shed 0 bases and J shed 4 bases, with 4 bases lying between them. Germline CDR1 and CDR2: SGHNT and YYREEE (reference sequence). This CDR3 region has 13 residues. The DNA for the CDR3 is TGTGCCAGCAGCTTGGCCCTCACCGGGGAGCTGTTTTTT. It yields the protein CASSLALTGELFF.

This clone was observed a single time. The V gene is TRBV2, the J gene TRBJ2-7; tentative D call: TRBD1 (5 bases). The CDR3 extends over 16 amino acids. Germline CDR1 is SNHLY and CDR2 is FYNNEI. Between the trimmed V and J ends, which lost 6 bases and 3 bases, there was a span of 21 bases. CDR3 amino acids: CASSQRGGQGHYEQYF. The DNA of the CDR3 is TGTGCCAGCAGCCAGAGAGGTGGTCAGGGCCACTACGAGCAGTACTTC.

This sequence joins TRBV5-1 and TRBJ1-2, with D perhaps matching TRBD1 (6 bases). This CDR3 is 15 amino acids long. Germline V CDR1 and CDR2: SGHRS, YFSETQ. Trimming removed 2 bases from V and 1 base from J, with 12 bases in between. The CDR3 spells CASSFVGTFNYGYTF. In DNA, the CDR3 is TGCGCCAGCAGCTTTGTGGGGACATTTAACTATGGCTACACCTTC.